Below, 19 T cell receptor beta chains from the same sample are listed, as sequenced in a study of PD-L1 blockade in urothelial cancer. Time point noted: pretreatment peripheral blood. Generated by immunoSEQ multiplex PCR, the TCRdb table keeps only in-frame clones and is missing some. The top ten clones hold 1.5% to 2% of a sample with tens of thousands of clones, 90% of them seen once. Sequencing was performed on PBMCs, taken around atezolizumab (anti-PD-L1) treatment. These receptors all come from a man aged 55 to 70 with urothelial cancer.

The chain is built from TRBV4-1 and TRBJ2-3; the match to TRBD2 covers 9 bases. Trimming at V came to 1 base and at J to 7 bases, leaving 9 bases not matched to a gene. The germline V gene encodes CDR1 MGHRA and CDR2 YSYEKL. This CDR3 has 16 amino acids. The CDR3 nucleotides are TGCGCCAGCAGCCAAGTTTCAGCGGGGGGAAGTAATACGCAGTATTTT. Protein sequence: CASSQVSAGGSNTQYF.

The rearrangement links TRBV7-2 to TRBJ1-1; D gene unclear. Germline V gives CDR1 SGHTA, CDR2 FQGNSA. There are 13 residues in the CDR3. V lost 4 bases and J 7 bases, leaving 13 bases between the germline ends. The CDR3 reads CASSSPYNGEAFF. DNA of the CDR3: TGTGCCAGCAGCTCCCCATACAATGGTGAAGCTTTCTTT.

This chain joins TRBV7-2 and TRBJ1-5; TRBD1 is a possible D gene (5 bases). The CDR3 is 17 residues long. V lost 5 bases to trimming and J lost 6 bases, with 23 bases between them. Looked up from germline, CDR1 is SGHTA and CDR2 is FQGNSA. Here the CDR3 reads CASSPFNTQGVGQPQHF. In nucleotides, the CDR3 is TGTGCCAGCAGCCCCTTTAACACCCAGGGTGTAGGTCAGCCCCAGCATTTT.

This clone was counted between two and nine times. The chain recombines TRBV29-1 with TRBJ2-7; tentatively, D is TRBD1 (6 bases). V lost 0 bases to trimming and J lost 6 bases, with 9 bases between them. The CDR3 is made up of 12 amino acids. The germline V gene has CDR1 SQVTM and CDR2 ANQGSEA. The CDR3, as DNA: TGCAGCGTTGAAGATACAGGGAGCGAGCAGTACTTC. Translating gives CSVEDTGSEQYF.

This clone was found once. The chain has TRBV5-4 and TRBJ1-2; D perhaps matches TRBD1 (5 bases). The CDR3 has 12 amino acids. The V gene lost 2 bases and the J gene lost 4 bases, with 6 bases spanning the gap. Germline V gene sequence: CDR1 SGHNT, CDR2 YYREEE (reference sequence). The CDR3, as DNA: TGTGCCAGCAGCTTAGACAGCTATGGCTACACCTTC. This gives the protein CASSLDSYGYTF.

CDR3 loop: CAWGRQVYGYTF. DNA of the CDR3: TGTGCCTGGGGCCGACAGGTCTATGGCTACACCTTC. This chain joins TRBV30 and TRBJ1-2; D perhaps matches TRBD1 (6 bases). This CDR3 is 12 amino acids long. Germline V lookup: CDR1 GTSNPN, CDR2 SVGIG (reference sequence). Trimming left V 5 bases short and J 4 bases short, with 11 bases between.

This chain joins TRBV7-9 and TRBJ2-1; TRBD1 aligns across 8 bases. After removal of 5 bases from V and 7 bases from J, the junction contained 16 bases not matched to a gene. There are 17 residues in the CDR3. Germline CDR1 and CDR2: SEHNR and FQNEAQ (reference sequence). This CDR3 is CASSPLYTGGLANEQFF. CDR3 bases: TGTGCCAGCAGCCCCTTGTACACAGGGGGGCTAGCTAATGAGCAGTTCTTC.

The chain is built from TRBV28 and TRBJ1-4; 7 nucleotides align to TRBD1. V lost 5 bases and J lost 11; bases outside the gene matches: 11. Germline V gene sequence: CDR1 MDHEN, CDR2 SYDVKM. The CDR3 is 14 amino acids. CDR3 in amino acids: CASSLTGAGEKLFF. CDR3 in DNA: TGTGCCAGCAGTCTAACAGGGGCCGGGGAGAAACTGTTTTTT.

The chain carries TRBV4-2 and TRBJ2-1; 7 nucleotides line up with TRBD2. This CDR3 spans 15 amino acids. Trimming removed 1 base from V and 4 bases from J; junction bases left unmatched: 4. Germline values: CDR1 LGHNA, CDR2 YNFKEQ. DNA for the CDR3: TGTGCCAGCAGCCAAGTGGTGGGGGGGTACAATGAGCAGTTCTTC. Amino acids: CASSQVVGGYNEQFF.

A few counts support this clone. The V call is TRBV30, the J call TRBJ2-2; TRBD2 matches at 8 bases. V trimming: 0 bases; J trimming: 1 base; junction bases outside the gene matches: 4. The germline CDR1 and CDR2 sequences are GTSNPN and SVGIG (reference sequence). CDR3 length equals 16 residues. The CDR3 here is CAWSVRLAGNTGELFF. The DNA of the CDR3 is TGTGCCTGGAGTGTACGTCTAGCGGGGAACACCGGGGAGCTGTTTTTT.

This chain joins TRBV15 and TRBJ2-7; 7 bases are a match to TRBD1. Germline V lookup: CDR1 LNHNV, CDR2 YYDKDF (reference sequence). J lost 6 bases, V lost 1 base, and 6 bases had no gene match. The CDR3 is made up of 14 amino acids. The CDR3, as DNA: TGTGCCACCAGCAGAGTAGGGGGCGGGCGCGAGCAGTACTTC. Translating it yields CATSRVGGGREQYF.

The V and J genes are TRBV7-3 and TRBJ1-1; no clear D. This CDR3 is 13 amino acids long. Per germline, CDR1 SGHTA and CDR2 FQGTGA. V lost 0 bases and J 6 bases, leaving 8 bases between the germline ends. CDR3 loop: CASSLTTSAEAFF. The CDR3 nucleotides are TGTGCCAGCAGCTTAACCACATCCGCTGAAGCTTTCTTT. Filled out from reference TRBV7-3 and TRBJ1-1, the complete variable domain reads GAGVSQTPSNKVTEKGKYVELRCDPISGHTALYWYRQSLGQGPEFLIYFQGTGAADDSGLPNDRFFAVRPEGSVSTLKIQRTERGDSAVYLCASSLTTSAEAFFGQGTRLTVV.

The CDR3 spells CASSPRFPGQGEANYGYTF. The CDR3 coding sequence is TGTGCCAGCAGCCCAAGATTTCCGGGACAGGGAGAAGCTAACTATGGCTACACCTTC. This chain links TRBV7-8 with TRBJ1-2; TRBD1 matches 9 bases. V was clipped by 5 bases and J by 0 bases; unmatched bases: 16. The CDR3 has 19 amino acids. Per germline, CDR1 SGHVS and CDR2 FQNEAQ.

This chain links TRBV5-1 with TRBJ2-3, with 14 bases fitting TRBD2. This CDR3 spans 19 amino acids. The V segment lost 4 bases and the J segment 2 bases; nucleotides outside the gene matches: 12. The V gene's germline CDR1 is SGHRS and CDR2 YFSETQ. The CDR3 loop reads CASSLLRTSGGTPTDTQYF. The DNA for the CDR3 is TGCGCCAGCAGCCTCCTACGGACTAGCGGGGGGACACCCACAGATACGCAGTATTTT.

This CDR3 is CASSPQGPPRYGYTF. The CDR3 bases are TGTGCCAGCAGTCCCCAGGGGCCCCCTCGTTATGGCTACACCTTC. The chain couples TRBV6-1 to TRBJ1-2, with a tentative D call TRBD1 (6 bases). The V gene lost 5 bases and the J gene lost 5 bases, with 18 bases spanning the gap. Germline V gene data show CDR1 as MNHNS and CDR2 as SASEGT. The length of the CDR3 is 15 residues.

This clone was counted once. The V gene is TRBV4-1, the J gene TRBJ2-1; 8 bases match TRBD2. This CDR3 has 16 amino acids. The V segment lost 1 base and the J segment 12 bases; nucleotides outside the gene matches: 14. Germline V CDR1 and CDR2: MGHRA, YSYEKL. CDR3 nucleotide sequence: TGCGCCAGCAGCCAAGTTCCGACCGGGACTAGTGGCGCGCAGTTCTTC. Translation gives CASSQVPTGTSGAQFF.

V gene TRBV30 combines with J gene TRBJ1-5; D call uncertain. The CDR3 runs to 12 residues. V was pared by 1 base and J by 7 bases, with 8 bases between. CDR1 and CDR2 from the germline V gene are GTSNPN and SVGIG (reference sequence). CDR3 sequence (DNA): TGTGCCTGGAGTGACCGGGGACAGCCCCAGCATTTT. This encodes CAWSDRGQPQHF. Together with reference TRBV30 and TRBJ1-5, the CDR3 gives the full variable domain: SQTIHQWPATLVQPVGSPLSLECTVEGTSNPNLYWYRQAAGRGLQLLFYSVGIGQISSEVPQNLSASRPQDRQFILSSKKLLLSDSGFYLCAWSDRGQPQHFGDGTRLSIL.

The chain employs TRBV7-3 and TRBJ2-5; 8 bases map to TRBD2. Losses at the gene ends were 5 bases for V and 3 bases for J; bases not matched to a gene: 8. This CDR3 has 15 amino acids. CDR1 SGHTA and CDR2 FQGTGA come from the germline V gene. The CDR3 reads CASSPGLVAKETQYF. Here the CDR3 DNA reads TGTGCCAGCAGCCCGGGACTAGTGGCAAAAGAGACCCAGTACTTC.

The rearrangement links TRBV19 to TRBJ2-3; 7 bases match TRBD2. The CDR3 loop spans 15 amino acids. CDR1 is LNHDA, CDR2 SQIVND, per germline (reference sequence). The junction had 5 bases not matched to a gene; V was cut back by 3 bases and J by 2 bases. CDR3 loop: CASSIPGRNTDTQYF. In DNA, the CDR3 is TGTGCCAGTAGTATCCCCGGGAGGAACACAGATACGCAGTATTTT.